These 16 T cell receptor beta chains were all obtained from the same sample, sequenced in a study of cytomegalovirus exposure and HLA in healthy donors. 60 Vbeta and 13 Jbeta primers were used in PCR. The repertoire was sequenced with immunoSEQ multiplex PCR; TCRdb's copy has only in-frame clones and lacks some. The sample consists of some 160,000 clones, approximately 86% of them appearing once. The sample was PBMCs. These receptors were obtained from a woman aged 18-29 years in good health and CMV-seronegative.

This chain links TRBV23-1 with TRBJ2-7; TRBD1 agrees at 8 bases. TRBV23-1 is an open reading frame, and its role is uncertain. The CDR3 has 17 amino acids. Germline trimming cut 2 bases from V and 4 bases from J; bases unmatched to any gene: 13. The chain's CDR3 is CASSQGPADRGRYEQYF. In DNA form, the CDR3 reads TGCGCCAGCAGTCAAGGTCCCGCCGACAGGGGAAGGTACGAGCAGTACTTC.

This clone occurred once. V gene TRBV15 combines with J gene TRBJ1-6; 7 bases align to TRBD1. The CDR3 runs 16 residues. Losses at the gene ends were 1 base for V and 10 bases for J; bases not matched to a gene: 10. Germline V gene data show CDR1 as LNHNV and CDR2 as YYDKDF (reference sequence). DNA for the CDR3: TGTGCCACCAGCAGAGGAGTAAAGGGGGCTTACTCACCCCTCCACTTT. As protein: CATSRGVKGAYSPLHF.

The rearrangement joins TRBV7-3 to TRBJ2-1; 12 bases are shared with TRBD2. CDR1 is SGHTA and CDR2 is FQGTGA in the germline V gene. The CDR3 loop spans 18 amino acids. Trimming at V came to 5 bases and at J to 5 bases, leaving 13 bases not matched to a gene. The CDR3 reads CASSPVLTASGGDNEQFF. The CDR3 DNA reads as TGTGCCAGCAGCCCAGTCCTCACCGCTAGCGGGGGGGACAATGAGCAGTTCTTC. Filled out from reference TRBV7-3 and TRBJ2-1, the complete variable domain reads GAGVSQTPSNKVTEKGKYVELRCDPISGHTALYWYRQSLGQGPEFLIYFQGTGAADDSGLPNDRFFAVRPEGSVSTLKIQRTERGDSAVYLCASSPVLTASGGDNEQFFGPGTRLTVL.

The chain couples TRBV28 to TRBJ1-5; D gene unclear. With 10 bases removed from V and 5 bases from J, the gap between germline ends came to 9 bases. Germline V gene lookup returns CDR1 MDHEN and CDR2 SYDVKM. The CDR3 has 11 amino acids. The CDR3 region is CATSTHQPQHF. The CDR3 DNA reads TGTGCCACCTCTACGCATCAGCCCCAGCATTTT.

The chain is built from TRBV18 and TRBJ2-2; D unclear. This CDR3 region has 12 residues. Trimming removed 6 bases from V and 1 base from J, with 3 bases in between. Germline loops: CDR1 KGHSH, CDR2 LQKENI. The CDR3: CASSLNTGELFF. The CDR3 DNA is TGTGCCAGCTCTCTGAACACCGGGGAGCTGTTTTTT.

The genes are TRBV6-6 and TRBJ1-1; D not resolved. In germline, CDR1 is MNHNY, CDR2 SVGAGI (reference sequence). CDR3 length equals 13 residues. The V gene lost 1 base and the J gene lost 3 bases, with 6 bases spanning the gap. The CDR3 region has the DNA TGTGCCAGCAGTTACTTATTTGACACTGAAGCTTTCTTT. Translating it yields CASSYLFDTEAFF.

This clone was seen a single time. The chain is built from TRBV29-1 and TRBJ1-1, with TRBD1 as a possible D gene (5 bases). Trimming removed 6 bases at V and 5 bases at J, with 16 bases between. This CDR3 is 13 amino acids long. CDR1 SQVTM and CDR2 ANQGSEA come from the germline V gene. CDR3 amino acids: CSVGPGGKTEAFF. For the CDR3, the DNA is TGCAGCGTGGGTCCGGGGGGAAAGACTGAAGCTTTCTTT.

The chain joins TRBV28 to TRBJ2-1; no clear D. V was trimmed by 6 bases and J by 4 bases, leaving 7 bases between them. The CDR3 has 12 amino acids. Germline assignment: CDR1 MDHEN and CDR2 SYDVKM. The CDR3 DNA reads TGTGCCAGCAGCCCCTCTTACAATGAGCAGTTCTTC. Its protein is CASSPSYNEQFF.

The rearrangement joins TRBV29-1 to TRBJ1-2; TRBD1 is a possible D gene (5 bases). The CDR3 sequence is 13 residues long. Germline values: CDR1 SQVTM, CDR2 ANQGSEA. Trimming pared 6 bases from V and 4 bases from J, leaving 15 bases between. The CDR3 nucleotides read TGCAGCGTCCTGAACTCCGACAGCTATGGCTACACCTTC. Translation gives CSVLNSDSYGYTF.

This clone was counted once. The chain recombines TRBV7-9 with TRBJ2-7; D remains unclear. This CDR3 is built from 14 residues. CDR1 and CDR2 (germline): SEHNR, FQNEAQ (reference sequence). Trimming removed 3 bases at V and 7 bases at J, with 16 bases between. Here the CDR3 DNA reads TGTGCCAGCAGCTTCTTAGACCACGGCAGGGAGCAGTACTTC. This translates into CASSFLDHGREQYF.

The chain has TRBV6-1 and TRBJ1-1; the D is unclear. The CDR3 has 12 amino acids. Trimming took off 3 bases at V and 6 bases at J, with 8 bases between the two ends. The germline V gene encodes CDR1 MNHNS and CDR2 SASEGT. The CDR3 DNA is TGTGCCAGCAGTGATCCCGGGGCTGAAGCTTTCTTT. The encoded protein is CASSDPGAEAFF.

V usage is TRBV27 and J usage is TRBJ1-2; a weak D match, TRBD1 (5 bases). The CDR3 has 11 residues. In germline, CDR1 is MNHEY, CDR2 SMNVEV (reference sequence). V shed 6 bases and J shed 7 bases, with 9 bases lying between them. In DNA, the CDR3 is TGTGCCAGCAGACCGGGGGGTGGCTACACCTTC. Translation: CASRPGGGYTF.

The V call is TRBV7-8, the J call TRBJ1-3, with D uncertain. Germline V gene sequence: CDR1 SGHVS, CDR2 FQNEAQ. V was cut by 0 bases and J by 2 bases, with 5 bases left in between. The CDR3 length is 14 residues. The CDR3 sequence is CASSLAETGNTIYF. CDR3 nucleotides: TGTGCCAGCAGCTTAGCGGAGACTGGAAACACCATATATTTT.

This rearrangement joins TRBV28 to TRBJ2-1; TRBD2 matches 8 bases. The CDR3 is 14 residues long. Per the germline V gene, CDR1 is MDHEN and CDR2 is SYDVKM. The J segment lost 6 bases and the V segment lost 5 bases, leaving 6 bases of the junction unmatched. This chain's CDR3 is CASSISGEVNEQFF. The CDR3 DNA reads TGTGCCAGCAGTATTAGCGGGGAGGTCAATGAGCAGTTCTTC.

For the CDR3, the DNA is TGTGCCAGCAGCGAATATAGCGGGGGGCCGGTGCAGTACTTC. This sequence encodes CASSEYSGGPVQYF. The chain recombines TRBV7-2 with TRBJ2-7, with 10 bases fitting TRBD2. J lost 9 bases, V lost 5 bases, and 10 bases had no gene match. The CDR3 extends over 14 amino acids. Germline-derived CDR1 and CDR2 are SGHTA and FQGNSA.

DNA of the CDR3: TGTGCCAGCAGTTTATCGTACAGCTTGAACACTGAAGCTTTCTTT. This translates into CASSLSYSLNTEAFF. The gene calls are TRBV27 and TRBJ1-1; unclear D gene. Trimming pared 0 bases from V and 0 bases from J, leaving 8 bases between. The CDR3 is 15 amino acids. Germline CDR1 and CDR2: MNHEY and SMNVEV (reference sequence).